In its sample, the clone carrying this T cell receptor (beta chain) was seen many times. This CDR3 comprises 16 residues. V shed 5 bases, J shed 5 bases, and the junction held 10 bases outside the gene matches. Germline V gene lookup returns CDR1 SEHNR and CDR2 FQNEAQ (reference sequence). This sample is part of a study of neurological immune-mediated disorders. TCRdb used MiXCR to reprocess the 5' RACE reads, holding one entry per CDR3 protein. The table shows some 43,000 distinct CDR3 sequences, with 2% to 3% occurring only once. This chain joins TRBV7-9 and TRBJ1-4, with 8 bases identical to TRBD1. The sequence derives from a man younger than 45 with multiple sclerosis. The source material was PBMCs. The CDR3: CASSRSTTGANEKLFF. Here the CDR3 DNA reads TGTGCCAGCAGCCGATCGACGACAGGGGCAAATGAAAAACTGTTTTTT. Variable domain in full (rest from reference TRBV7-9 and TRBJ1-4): DTGVSQNPRHKITKRGQNVTFRCDPISEHNRLYWYRQTLGQGPEFLTYFQNEAQLEKSRLLSDRFSAERPKGSFSTLEIQRTEQGDSAMYLCASSRSTTGANEKLFFGSGTQLSVL.